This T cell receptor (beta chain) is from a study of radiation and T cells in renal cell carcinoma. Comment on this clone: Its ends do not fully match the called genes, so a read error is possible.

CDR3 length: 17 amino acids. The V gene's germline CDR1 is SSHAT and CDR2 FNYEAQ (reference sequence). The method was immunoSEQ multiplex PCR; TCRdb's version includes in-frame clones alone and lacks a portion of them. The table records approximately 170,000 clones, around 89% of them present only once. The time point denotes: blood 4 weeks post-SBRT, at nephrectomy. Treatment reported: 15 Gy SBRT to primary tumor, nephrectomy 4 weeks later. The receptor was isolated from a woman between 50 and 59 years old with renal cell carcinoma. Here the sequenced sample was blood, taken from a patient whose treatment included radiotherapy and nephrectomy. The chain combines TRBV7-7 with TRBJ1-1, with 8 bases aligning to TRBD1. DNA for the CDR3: TGTGCTAGCACCGCCTTACCAGGGACAGGCGAAGGCGCTGAAGCTTTCTTT. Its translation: CASTALPGTGEGAEAFF.